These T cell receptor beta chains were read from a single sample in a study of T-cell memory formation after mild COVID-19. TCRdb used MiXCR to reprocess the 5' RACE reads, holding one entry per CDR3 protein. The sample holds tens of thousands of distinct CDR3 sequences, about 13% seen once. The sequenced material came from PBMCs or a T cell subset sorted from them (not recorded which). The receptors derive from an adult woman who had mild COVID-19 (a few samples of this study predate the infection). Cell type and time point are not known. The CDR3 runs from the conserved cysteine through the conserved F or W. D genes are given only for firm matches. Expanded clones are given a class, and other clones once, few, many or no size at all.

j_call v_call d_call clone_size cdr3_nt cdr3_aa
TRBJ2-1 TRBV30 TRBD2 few TGTGCCTGGAGCCGACTAGCGGGAGGTTCCTACAATGAGCAGTTCTTC CAWSRLAGGSYNEQFF
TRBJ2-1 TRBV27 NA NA TGTGCCAGCAGTTTAGGTAGATCCGCCTACAATGAGCAGTTCTTC CASSLGRSAYNEQFF
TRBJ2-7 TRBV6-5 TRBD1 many TGTGCCAGCACTCGGGACAGGGCGTACGAGCAGTACTTC CASTRDRAYEQYF
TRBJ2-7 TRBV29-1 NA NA TGCAGCGTTGTATATTTGGGTAACTACGAGCAGTACTTC CSVVYLGNYEQYF
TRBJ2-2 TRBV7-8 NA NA TGTGCCAGCAGCTTATTGACCGGGAGCACCGGGGAGCTGTTTTTT CASSLLTGSTGELFF
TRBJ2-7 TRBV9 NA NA TGTGACAGCAGCGTAGCCCCGCCCGGGAGCGAGCAGTACTTC CDSSVAPPGSEQYF
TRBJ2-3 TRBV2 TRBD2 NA TGTGCCAGCGTAGCGGGAGGCGCAGATACGCAGTATTTT CASVAGGADTQYF
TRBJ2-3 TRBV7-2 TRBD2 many TGTGCCAGCAGCTTAGTCGCGCGGGAGTTTGGCACAGATACGCAGTATTTT CASSLVAREFGTDTQYF
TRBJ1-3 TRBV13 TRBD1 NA TGTGCCAGCAGCTTCGGACAGGGAGTAAGGCCCGTTGGAAACACCATATATTTT CASSFGQGVRPVGNTIYF
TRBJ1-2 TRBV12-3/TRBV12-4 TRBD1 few TGTGCCAGCAGTTTCGGGCAGGGGGCGTATGGCTACACCTTC CASSFGQGAYGYTF
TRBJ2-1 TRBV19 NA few TGTGCCAGTGGGCTCTACAATGAGCAGTTCTTC CASGLYNEQFF
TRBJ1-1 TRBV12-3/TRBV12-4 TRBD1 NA TGTGCCAGCAACCCGCCCCAGGGGGCCGCTGAAGCTTTCTTT CASNPPQGAAEAFF
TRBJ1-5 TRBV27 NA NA TGTGCCAGCAGTTTAAGGGGGGCCCCCAATCAGCCCCAGCATTTT CASSLRGAPNQPQHF
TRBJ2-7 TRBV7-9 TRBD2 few TGTGCCAGCAGCTTAACGGGACTAGCGGGAGAGGACCAGTACTTC CASSLTGLAGEDQYF
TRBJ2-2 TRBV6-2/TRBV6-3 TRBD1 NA TGTGCCAGCAGTTACTCGTTAAGGACAGGGAGCACCGGGGAGCTGTTTTTT CASSYSLRTGSTGELFF
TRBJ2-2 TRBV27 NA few TGTGCCAGCAGTTTGTCGGAGGGACTCCCCCCCGGGGAGCTGTTTTTT CASSLSEGLPPGELFF
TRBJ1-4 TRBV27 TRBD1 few TGTGCCAGCAGTATACAGGGGGGCGGAAAACTGTTTTTT CASSIQGGGKLFF